The 24 T cell receptor beta chains given below trace back to one sample, sequenced in a study of patients and donors after allogeneic stem cell transplantation. Each CDR3 protein is one row after TCRdb ran MiXCR on the RT-PCR reads. The data hold 150,000 to 200,000 distinct CDR3 sequences, with approximately 24% observed a single time. Sequenced input: blood, either unsorted or a sorted T cell fraction (not recorded which). Receptor source: a human donor who was either an allogeneic HSCT recipient or a stem cell or donor lymphocyte infusion donor (not recorded which). It is not recorded whose cells these are; they may come from a transplant donor.

The genes are TRBV6-5 and TRBJ2-2; D is perhaps TRBD2 (5 bases). This CDR3 spans 14 amino acids. Trimming stripped 0 bases from V and 3 bases from J, with 5 bases between. Germline-derived CDR1 and CDR2 are MNHEY and SVGAGI. CDR3 amino acids: CASSYSGDTGELFF. Written as DNA, the CDR3 is TGTGCCAGCAGTTACTCGGGAGACACCGGGGAGCTGTTTTTT.

Written as DNA, the CDR3 is TGCAGTGCTAGCACAGGCGACCACTACGAGCAGTACTTC. Encoded protein: CSASTGDHYEQYF. V gene TRBV20-1 combines with J gene TRBJ2-7; possible D gene TRBD1, 5 bases. Germline lookup yields CDR1 DFQATT and CDR2 SNEGSKA (reference sequence). Deletions cut 3 bases from V and 3 bases from J, with 12 bases between. CDR3 length equals 13 residues.

The V and J genes are TRBV12-3 or TRBV12-4 and TRBJ1-5, with a possible D match to TRBD1 (6 bases). This CDR3 region has 14 residues. Trimming pared 5 bases from V and 5 bases from J, leaving 13 bases between. The CDR3 loop reads CASSTGQNHQPQHF. DNA of the CDR3: TGTGCCAGCAGTACCGGACAGAACCATCAGCCCCAGCATTTT.

This clonotype was counted once. The genes are TRBV12-3 or TRBV12-4 and TRBJ2-1, with D possibly being TRBD2 (6 bases). The CDR3 extends over 13 amino acids. The germline V and J ends were trimmed by 5 bases and 9 bases, with 14 bases remaining between them. DNA of the CDR3: TGTGCCAGCAGTCAAACTAGCTTGGGTGAGCAGTTCTTC. Protein product: CASSQTSLGEQFF.

The rearrangement uses TRBV19 and TRBJ2-3, with D maybe TRBD1 (5 bases). Per germline, CDR1 LNHDA and CDR2 SQIVND (reference sequence). With 7 bases removed from V and 0 bases from J, the gap between germline ends came to 11 bases. This CDR3 has 14 residues. CDR3 loop: CASIGAGSTDTQYF. The CDR3 coding sequence is TGTGCCAGTATTGGGGCCGGTAGCACAGATACGCAGTATTTT.

The rearrangement joins TRBV6-6 to TRBJ2-2, with D perhaps matching TRBD1 or TRBD2 (5 bases each). The V end was cut by 4 bases, the J end by 0 bases, with 15 bases between. This CDR3 has 17 amino acids. Germline V gene lookup returns CDR1 MNHNY and CDR2 SVGAGI (reference sequence). The DNA of the CDR3 is TGTGCCAGCAGTTTCTATGGGGACCCCTCGAACACCGGGGAGCTGTTTTTT. Translation: CASSFYGDPSNTGELFF.

The chain is built from TRBV6-6 and TRBJ1-2; the D is unclear. The germline V and J ends were trimmed by 7 bases and 4 bases, with 16 bases remaining between them. Germline CDR1 reads MNHNY; CDR2 reads SVGAGI (reference sequence). This CDR3 is 14 amino acids long. CDR3 DNA sequence: TGTGCCAGCACCTTAGGGCAGGACCTCTATGGCTACACCTTC. Its protein product is CASTLGQDLYGYTF.

This chain connects TRBV5-1 to TRBJ2-3; D may be TRBD1 (6 bases). CDR3 length: 15 residues. The germline V gene encodes CDR1 SGHRS and CDR2 YFSETQ. The V end was cut by 1 base, the J end by 6 bases, with 15 bases between. The CDR3 DNA follows: TGCGCCAGCAGCTTGAGCTTTAGTGGGGGCGATACGCAGTATTTT. This encodes CASSLSFSGGDTQYF.

The rearrangement links TRBV5-6 to TRBJ2-2; possible D gene TRBD2, 6 bases. The germline CDR1 and CDR2 sequences are SGHDT and YYEEEE. The CDR3 extends over 17 amino acids. Trimming cost V 4 bases and J 3 bases, with 19 bases left between them. The CDR3 reads CASSPLIEWGDTGELFF. The CDR3 coding sequence is TGTGCCAGCAGCCCCCTAATTGAGTGGGGGGACACCGGGGAGCTGTTTTTT.

This chain links TRBV7-2 with TRBJ2-1; D possibly corresponds to TRBD1 (5 bases). Germline loops: CDR1 SGHTA, CDR2 FQGNSA. V gave up 3 bases and J gave up 11 bases, with 14 bases separating them. The CDR3 sequence is 13 residues long. The CDR3 reads CASSLDQGMQQFF. Written as DNA, the CDR3 is TGTGCCAGCAGCTTGGATCAGGGAATGCAGCAGTTCTTC.

The V and J genes are TRBV7-8 and TRBJ1-4, with a weak D call TRBD1 (6 bases). V dropped 3 bases and J dropped 4 bases, with 15 bases sitting between them. This CDR3 is built from 16 residues. Germline loops: CDR1 SGHVS, CDR2 FQNEAQ. CDR3 DNA: TGTGCCAGCAGCTTGAGTTGGGGGCTTAGTAATGAAAAACTGTTTTTT. It specifies CASSLSWGLSNEKLFF.

This clonotype was recorded only once. The chain links TRBV5-1 to TRBJ1-1, with 7 bases aligning to TRBD1. Germline loops: CDR1 SGHRS, CDR2 YFSETQ. Losses at the gene ends were 4 bases for V and 10 bases for J; bases not matched to a gene: 13. This CDR3 comprises 14 residues. CDR3 amino acids: CASSPDRVGAVAFF. Written as DNA, the CDR3 is TGCGCCAGCAGCCCCGACAGGGTTGGAGCAGTAGCTTTCTTT.

This clonotype showed up just a few times. V and J are TRBV29-1 and TRBJ2-1; D gene uncertain. The V end was cut by 7 bases, the J end by 2 bases, with 15 bases between. CDR1 and CDR2 from the germline V gene are SQVTM and ANQGSEA. This CDR3 comprises 14 residues. This CDR3 reads CSDSLAFPYNEQFF. CDR3 DNA: TGCAGCGACAGCTTAGCTTTCCCCTACAATGAGCAGTTCTTC.

J is TRBJ2-5 and V is TRBV29-1; 7 bases map to TRBD2. CDR1 is SQVTM, CDR2 ANQGSEA, per germline. The V gene end was trimmed by 0 bases and the J gene end by 5 bases; junction bases not matched to a gene: 9. The CDR3 totals 15 residues. The CDR3 DNA sequence: TGCAGCGTTGAAGATCGGGGGGATGCGCGGGAGACCCAGTACTTC. This sequence encodes CSVEDRGDARETQYF.

This clonotype came up a few times. The chain has TRBV3-1 and TRBJ2-7; D is ambiguous. The CDR3 sequence is 15 residues long. Germline CDR1 reads LGHDT; CDR2 reads YNNKEL (reference sequence). Trimming took 1 base from V and 0 from J, leaving 10 bases between them. Here the CDR3 DNA reads TGTGCCAGCAGCCAAGGAGAGACTTCCTCCTACGAGCAGTACTTC. This encodes CASSQGETSSYEQYF.

This clonotype was seen a handful of times. The chain joins TRBV5-1 to TRBJ2-7; 10 nucleotides line up with TRBD1. Germline V gene sequence: CDR1 SGHRS, CDR2 YFSETQ. The V segment lost 4 bases and the J segment 0 bases; nucleotides outside the gene matches: 10. The CDR3 covers 17 residues. CDR3: CASSPTLRTGGSYEQYF. The CDR3 nucleotides read TGCGCCAGCAGCCCTACTTTGCGGACAGGGGGCTCCTACGAGCAGTACTTC.

J is TRBJ1-1 and V is TRBV6-2 or TRBV6-3; D call uncertain. Germline CDR1 reads MNHEY; CDR2 reads SVGEGT. The CDR3 consists of 17 residues. Trimming removed 2 bases at V and 0 bases at J, with 16 bases between. The CDR3 region has the DNA TGTGCCAGCAGTTACGAGTCTAATCATCTCATGAACACTGAAGCTTTCTTT. This sequence encodes CASSYESNHLMNTEAFF.

This clonotype was seen only a few times. The chain couples TRBV4-1 to TRBJ1-1; D may be TRBD1 (5 bases). This CDR3 has 15 amino acids. V was trimmed by 5 bases and J by 1 base, leaving 14 bases between them. Germline V gives CDR1 MGHRA, CDR2 YSYEKL. The CDR3 DNA follows: TGCGCCAGCAGCAAGGGACCACTCGGGAACACTGAAGCTTTCTTT. Amino acid sequence: CASSKGPLGNTEAFF.

This clonotype has just a few counts. The rearrangement links TRBV4-3 to TRBJ2-1; D ambiguous. The CDR3 sequence is 13 residues long. Germline V gene lookup returns CDR1 LGHNA and CDR2 YSLEER. Trimming took 1 base from V and 8 from J, leaving 9 bases between them. The CDR3 loop is CASSQGRWDEQFF. Written as DNA, the CDR3 is TGCGCCAGCAGCCAAGGCAGGTGGGATGAGCAGTTCTTC.

This clonotype was seen a few times. J is TRBJ2-1 and V is TRBV20-1, with 12 bases lining up with TRBD2. CDR1 is DFQATT and CDR2 is SNEGSKA in the germline V gene (reference sequence). V trimming: 4 bases; J trimming: 7 bases; junction bases outside the gene matches: 8. This CDR3 region has 15 residues. As DNA, the CDR3 is TGCAGTGCTACCGGACTAGCGGGATCATCGAATGAGCAGTTCTTC. It encodes CSATGLAGSSNEQFF.

This chain links TRBV18 with TRBJ2-2; tentative D call: TRBD1 (6 bases). Trimming shortened V by 5 bases and J by 0 bases, and 10 bases separated the two germline ends. Germline values: CDR1 KGHSH, CDR2 LQKENI. The CDR3 has 15 residues. The CDR3 DNA is TGTGCCAGCTCATACAGGGCTCCGAACACCGGGGAGCTGTTTTTT. Translation: CASSYRAPNTGELFF.

The CDR3 sequence is CASSLNHEQYF. The CDR3 DNA reads TGTGCCAGCAGTTTAAACCACGAGCAGTACTTC. V gene TRBV12-3 or TRBV12-4 combines with J gene TRBJ2-7; D remains ambiguous. This CDR3 has 11 amino acids. V lost 2 bases to trimming and J lost 5 bases, with 4 bases between them.

This chain uses TRBV2 with TRBJ2-4, with a weak D call TRBD1 (5 bases). V was shortened by 3 bases and J by 9 bases, with 12 bases between the two germline ends. The CDR3 is 13 amino acids. Germline loops: CDR1 SNHLY, CDR2 FYNNEI. The CDR3 nucleotides read TGTGCCAGCAGTGAGACCCAGGGAACCATTCAGTACTTC. Residues: CASSETQGTIQYF.

V usage is TRBV6-6 and J usage is TRBJ1-5, with 10 positions matching TRBD1. The ends lost 7 bases at V and 7 bases at J; junction bases unmatched: 10. Germline CDR1 reads MNHNY; CDR2 reads SVGAGI (reference sequence). The CDR3 runs to 15 residues. DNA for the CDR3: TGTGCCAGCATCTGGACAGGGGGAGTGGGACAGCCCCAGCATTTT. Its protein product is CASIWTGGVGQPQHF.